The sequence of this T cell receptor beta chain was determined in a study of regulatory dendritic cells for organ transplantation. Repertoires were generated with immunoSEQ multiplex PCR, while TCRdb's copy carries only in-frame clones and drops some. Of some 28,000 clones listed, around 84% are singletons. This CDR3 spans 15 amino acids. The V and J ends lost 4 bases and 6 bases respectively, with 14 bases between them. In germline, CDR1 is SGHKS, CDR2 YYEKEE (reference sequence). The sample was naive CD4+ T cells from blood. Subset of the sample: CD45RA+ naive T cells. This chain links TRBV5-5 with TRBJ1-6; a possible D gene is TRBD1 (5 bases). This TCR derives from a human donor in good health. The CDR3 here is CASSPQGSFNSPLHF. The CDR3 nucleotides are TGTGCCAGCAGCCCCCAGGGTAGTTTTAATTCACCCCTCCACTTT.